Following are 26 T cell receptor beta chains from one sample sequenced in a study of blood T cells in healthy people across ages. The second PCR ran about 6 to 12 cycles with a sample-barcoded 5' primer and J-beta primers. TCRdb re-analysed the 5' RACE reads in MiXCR, keeping a single row per CDR3 protein. The table records just under 900,000 distinct CDR3 sequences, 29% of them present only once. The specimen sequenced was blood. Receptors were obtained from a woman older than 75 in good health.

This clonotype was recorded many times. The V gene is TRBV3-1, the J gene TRBJ2-7; D not resolved. Germline lookup yields CDR1 LGHDT and CDR2 YNNKEL (reference sequence). The ends were cut back, 4 bases at V and 0 bases at J, with 13 bases in the middle. The CDR3 contains 15 residues. CDR3 loop: CASSRKGPSSYEQYF. CDR3 DNA: TGTGCCAGCAGCCGAAAAGGGCCTAGCTCCTACGAGCAGTACTTC.

This chain uses TRBV7-2 with TRBJ2-6; D is ambiguous. The V end lost 11 bases, the J end lost 1 base, and 12 bases lay between the germline ends. Germline lookup yields CDR1 SGHTA and CDR2 FQGNSA. This CDR3 region has 14 residues. For the CDR3, the DNA is TGTGCCGACGACGCCGGGTCTGGGGCCAACGTCCTGACTTTC. As protein: CADDAGSGANVLTF.

About this clonotype itself: A much more abundant neighbour one base away suggests this may be a read error. The rearrangement joins TRBV14 to TRBJ2-5; D perhaps matches TRBD2 (5 bases). The germline CDR1 and CDR2 sequences are SGHDN and FVKESK. The V end was cut by 3 bases, the J end by 11 bases, with 16 bases between. The CDR3 loop spans 13 amino acids. The CDR3 sequence: CASSHGAAWEQYF. The DNA of the CDR3 is TGTGCCAGCAGCCACGGAGCGGCTTGGGAGCAGTACTTC.

The V call is TRBV28, the J call TRBJ2-4, with D unclear. V lost 3 bases and J lost 6, with 9 bases in between. Germline CDR1 is MDHEN and CDR2 is SYDVKM. CDR3 size: 13 residues. The CDR3 DNA reads TGTGCCAGCAGTTTTGGGTCCCTAAACATTCAGTACTTC. Protein product: CASSFGSLNIQYF.

This clonotype was counted many times. The chain recombines TRBV12-3 or TRBV12-4 with TRBJ2-7, with D hard to call. The CDR3 runs to 13 residues. V was trimmed by 6 bases and J by 3 bases, leaving 12 bases between them. The CDR3 sequence: CASSREYGYEQYF. The CDR3 DNA follows: TGTGCCAGCAGCCGCGAGTATGGCTACGAGCAGTACTTC.

This clonotype was detected ten times or more. The chain employs TRBV4-3 and TRBJ1-2; no firm D call. Germline assignment: CDR1 LGHNA and CDR2 YSLEER. Trimming removed 3 bases from V and 8 bases from J, with 13 bases in between. The CDR3 runs 13 residues. CDR3 loop: CASSQRAQGGYTF. The CDR3 DNA follows: TGCGCCAGCAGCCAGAGAGCTCAAGGAGGCTACACCTTC.

V is TRBV20-1 and J is TRBJ2-2; D might be TRBD2 (6 bases). The length of the CDR3 is 14 residues. V was cut by 3 bases and J by 0 bases, with 8 bases left in between. CDR1 and CDR2 from the germline V gene are DFQATT and SNEGSKA (reference sequence). The CDR3 loop is CSASRTTNTGELFF. The CDR3 DNA follows: TGCAGTGCTAGTCGGACTACGAACACCGGGGAGCTGTTTTTT.

The genes are TRBV12-3 or TRBV12-4 and TRBJ1-5; D remains ambiguous. V was clipped by 5 bases and J by 9 bases, with 14 bases between them. The CDR3 extends over 13 amino acids. The CDR3 is CASSLDHYRPQHF. The CDR3 DNA is TGTGCCAGCAGTCTCGACCATTATCGGCCCCAGCATTTT.

The chain joins TRBV20-1 to TRBJ2-2; 9 nucleotides line up with TRBD2. V was clipped by 4 bases and J by 1 base; unmatched bases: 4. CDR3 size: 15 residues. Germline V gene sequence: CDR1 DFQATT, CDR2 SNEGSKA (reference sequence). The CDR3 nucleotides are TGCAGTGCTAATAGCGGGGGCCAGAACACCGGGGAGCTGTTTTTT. The encoded protein is CSANSGGQNTGELFF.

This chain joins TRBV6-5 and TRBJ2-7; tentative D call: TRBD2 (5 bases). V was clipped by 0 bases and J by 9 bases, with 12 bases between them. Germline lookup yields CDR1 MNHEY and CDR2 SVGAGI. The CDR3 is 13 residues long. Here the CDR3 reads CASSYSGLAVQYF. In nucleotides, the CDR3 is TGTGCCAGCAGTTACTCAGGGCTAGCAGTGCAGTACTTC.

This clonotype was recorded many times. This chain connects TRBV30 to TRBJ2-5, with D unclear. There are 12 residues in the CDR3. Germline-derived CDR1 and CDR2 are GTSNPN and SVGIG (reference sequence). Trimming cost V 6 bases and J 5 bases, with 13 bases left between them. CDR3 amino acids: CACFTFGETQYF. CDR3 nucleotides: TGTGCCTGCTTTACCTTTGGGGAGACCCAGTACTTC. Drawing the rest from reference TRBV30 and TRBJ2-5, the complete variable domain is SQTIHQWPATLVQPVGSPLSLECTVEGTSNPNLYWYRQAAGRGLQLLFYSVGIGQISSEVPQNLSASRPQDRQFILSSKKLLLSDSGFYLCACFTFGETQYFGPGTRLLVL.

The rearrangement uses TRBV6-5 and TRBJ2-4, with D tentatively TRBD1 (6 bases). The DNA end is a closer match to TRBJ2-7, so the J assignment may be wrong. Germline-derived CDR1 and CDR2 are MNHEY and SVGAGI. The CDR3 loop spans 15 amino acids. The CDR3 nucleotides are TGTGCCAGCAGTCCCTCAGGGGTGGCAGCATACGAGCAGTACTTC. Translation: CASSPSGVAAYEQYF.

A note on this clonotype: This may be a read error, as it is one base from a much larger clone. This rearrangement joins TRBV5-6 to TRBJ2-1; 7 bases agree with TRBD2. After removal of 0 bases from V and 9 bases from J, the junction contained 21 bases not matched to a gene. Looked up from germline, CDR1 is SGHDT and CDR2 is YYEEEE. The CDR3 runs to 19 residues. CDR3 amino acids: CASSLAKGIWGLQGSEQFF. For the CDR3, the DNA is TGTGCCAGCAGCTTGGCCAAAGGTATCTGGGGACTACAAGGCAGTGAGCAGTTCTTC.

This clonotype was seen a few times. This chain joins TRBV10-3 and TRBJ1-1; TRBD1 matches at 7 bases. Germline V lookup: CDR1 ENHRY, CDR2 SYGVKD. The CDR3 is made up of 15 amino acids. The junction had 10 bases not matched to a gene; V was cut back by 4 bases and J by 5 bases. CDR3 in amino acids: CAISAAGTERTEAFF. CDR3 nucleotide sequence: TGTGCCATCAGTGCTGCCGGGACAGAGCGTACTGAAGCTTTCTTT.

V is TRBV7-2 and J is TRBJ1-2, with TRBD1 identical over 8 bases. The CDR3 consists of 13 residues. The V segment lost 7 bases and the J segment 4 bases; nucleotides outside the gene matches: 5. CDR1 SGHTA and CDR2 FQGNSA come from the germline V gene. The DNA of the CDR3 is TGTGCCAGCAACCCCGACAGGGGCTATGGCTACACCTTC. Translated, it gives CASNPDRGYGYTF.

The table lists this clonotype with a few counts. V is TRBV6-2 or TRBV6-3 and J is TRBJ2-2, with TRBD2 matching 12 bases. Germline V gives CDR1 MNHEY, CDR2 SVGEGT. J was trimmed by 3 bases and V by 5 bases; bases with no gene match: 7. The CDR3 consists of 17 residues. DNA of the CDR3: TGTGCCAGCAGTGCGCCTAGCGGGGGGGCCTACACCGGGGAGCTGTTTTTT. It specifies CASSAPSGGAYTGELFF.

There are a few counts of this clonotype. The chain joins TRBV7-9 to TRBJ1-2; D unresolved. The CDR3 contains 12 residues. Per the germline V gene, CDR1 is SEHNR and CDR2 is FQNEAQ (reference sequence). V dropped 5 bases and J dropped 5 bases, with 9 bases sitting between them. CDR3 in amino acids: CASSAELYGYTF. CDR3 nucleotides: TGTGCCAGCAGCGCAGAGTTATATGGCTACACCTTC.

V usage is TRBV5-4 and J usage is TRBJ2-4; 7 bases are shared with TRBD1. The CDR3 totals 15 residues. Per the germline V gene, CDR1 is SGHNT and CDR2 is YYREEE (reference sequence). The junction had 8 bases not matched to a gene; V was cut back by 4 bases and J by 4 bases. The CDR3 is CASSADPGQKNIQYF. CDR3 bases: TGTGCCAGCAGCGCAGACCCGGGACAGAAAAACATTCAGTACTTC.

This sequence joins TRBV10-1 and TRBJ2-1; TRBD2 might be the D (6 bases). The CDR3 is made up of 14 amino acids. The germline V gene has CDR1 WNHNN and CDR2 SYGVQD (reference sequence). V was pared by 4 bases and J by 1 base, with 8 bases between. The CDR3 DNA sequence: TGCGCCAGCAGTGCGGGGGAGTCCTACAATGAGCAGTTCTTC. Its translation: CASSAGESYNEQFF.

This clonotype came up a few times. The rearrangement joins TRBV20-1 to TRBJ2-1, with TRBD1 identical over 10 bases. Germline trimming cut 4 bases from V and 9 bases from J; bases unmatched to any gene: 9. The germline gives CDR1 DFQATT, CDR2 SNEGSKA (reference sequence). The CDR3 contains 14 residues. CDR3 sequence reads: CSATPRQGAVEQFF. The CDR3 coding sequence is TGCAGTGCTACCCCTCGACAGGGGGCGGTTGAGCAGTTCTTC.

In its sample, this clonotype was seen many times. V and J are TRBV6-2 or TRBV6-3 and TRBJ2-7; TRBD2 is a possible D gene (5 bases). Trimming pared 7 bases from V and 3 bases from J, leaving 16 bases between. The germline CDR1 and CDR2 sequences are MNHEY and SVGEGT. CDR3 length equals 14 residues. CDR3 protein: CASTLAGSYYEQYF. Here the CDR3 DNA reads TGTGCCAGCACCCTGGCGGGCAGCTACTACGAGCAGTACTTC.

This clonotype was seen repeatedly, ten times or more. The chain couples TRBV15 to TRBJ2-7; a weak D match, TRBD1 (6 bases). Germline assignment: CDR1 LNHNV and CDR2 YYDKDF (reference sequence). The V end lost 4 bases, the J end lost 3 bases, and 7 bases lay between the germline ends. CDR3 length equals 12 residues. This chain's CDR3 is CATSKQGYEQYF. In nucleotides, the CDR3 is TGTGCCACCAGCAAACAGGGCTACGAGCAGTACTTC.

The V call is TRBV5-1, the J call TRBJ2-3, with 10 bases fitting TRBD2. The CDR3 runs to 16 residues. The V segment lost 0 bases and the J segment 2 bases; nucleotides outside the gene matches: 3. Germline loops: CDR1 SGHRS, CDR2 YFSETQ. The CDR3 coding sequence is TGCGCCAGCAGCTTGGGCGGGACTAGCGCCACAGATACGCAGTATTTT. Protein product: CASSLGGTSATDTQYF.

This clonotype was detected only a few times. Possible read error: a much larger clone is one base away. The chain employs TRBV20-1 and TRBJ2-3; TRBD2 matches at 9 bases. CDR1 DFQATT and CDR2 SNEGSKA come from the germline V gene (reference sequence). After removal of 4 bases from V and 2 bases from J, the junction contained 13 bases not matched to a gene. CDR3 length equals 17 residues. DNA for the CDR3: TGCAGTGCTAAAGCGGGGCGAGCGGGGGGACCCACAGATACGCAGTATTTT. This gives the protein CSAKAGRAGGPTDTQYF.

This clonotype occurred many times. DNA of the CDR3: TGCAGTGCGGGGACAGGGGGAGATGGCTACACCTTC. Protein product: CSAGTGGDGYTF. The V gene is TRBV20-1, the J gene TRBJ1-2; 11 nucleotides align to TRBD1. The CDR3 loop spans 12 amino acids. CDR1 DFQATT and CDR2 SNEGSKA come from the germline V gene (reference sequence). Unmatched junction bases numbered 3, after V lost 6 bases and J lost 6 bases.

This clonotype was detected many times. This sequence joins TRBV20-1 and TRBJ2-3; possibly TRBD2 for D (5 bases). Germline values: CDR1 DFQATT, CDR2 SNEGSKA (reference sequence). This CDR3 region has 13 residues. V dropped 6 bases and J dropped 2 bases, with 12 bases sitting between them. CDR3 in amino acids: CSAPSGYTDTQYF. The DNA of the CDR3 is TGCAGTGCACCAAGCGGATACACAGATACGCAGTATTTT.